One and the same sample provided the 5 T cell receptor beta chains below, sequenced in a study of blood T cell repertoires in COVID-19 (dated by TCRdb to the early 2020s). The method was the immunoSEQ multiplex PCR assay. Sourced from immuneACCESS, this table was stored by TCRdb with only in-frame sequences that have V and J called. A share of the clones is absent; for the studies checked, an unresolved V gene accounts for under half, and the remainder has no known explanation. Within this sample are over 150,000 clones, with about 90% of them counted one time only. Less than 0.6% of the sample goes to the ten largest clones. Input material: peripheral blood. Receptors originate from a man aged 45-65 years with acute or convalescent COVID-19.

This clone showed up just once. The CDR3 protein is CSGATGDGYTF. For the CDR3, the DNA is TGCAGCGGGGCAACGGGGGATGGCTACACCTTC. The chain uses TRBV29-1 and TRBJ1-2, with a weak D call TRBD1 (5 bases). CDR3 length: 11 residues. Per germline, CDR1 SQVTM and CDR2 ANQGSEA. V lost 7 bases to trimming and J lost 6 bases, with 12 bases between them.

The V and J genes are TRBV20-1 and TRBJ2-2; D is perhaps TRBD2 (5 bases). V lost 3 bases, J lost 5 bases, and 10 bases lay in between. CDR1 is DFQATT and CDR2 is SNEGSKA in the germline V gene (reference sequence). This CDR3 comprises 13 residues. CDR3 residues: CSASLAGTGELFF. CDR3 nucleotide sequence: TGCAGTGCTAGTCTAGCCGGAACCGGGGAGCTGTTTTTT.

This clone has only one observation. This chain connects TRBV19 to TRBJ1-5, with D perhaps matching TRBD1 (5 bases). The CDR3 extends over 15 amino acids. V was pared by 3 bases and J by 1 base, with 10 bases between. Germline V CDR1 and CDR2: LNHDA, SQIVND (reference sequence). The CDR3 DNA sequence: TGTGCCAGTAGTATTGCAGGGATAAGCAATCAGCCCCAGCATTTT. The encoded protein is CASSIAGISNQPQHF.

This rearrangement joins TRBV29-1 to TRBJ2-1; TRBD2 might be the D (5 bases). The CDR3 runs 15 residues. Germline values: CDR1 SQVTM, CDR2 ANQGSEA. Trimming left V 4 bases short and J 0 bases short, with 13 bases between. The CDR3 DNA follows: TGCAGCGTTGCGGGGTTGCAGAGCTCCTACAATGAGCAGTTCTTC. Its protein is CSVAGLQSSYNEQFF.

The chain has TRBV6-2 or TRBV6-3 and TRBJ2-7; tentatively, D is TRBD1 (6 bases). Germline V CDR1 and CDR2: MNHEY, SVGEGT. V shed 6 bases and J shed 4 bases, with 16 bases lying between them. The CDR3 runs to 14 residues. The CDR3: CASSRGQRRYEQYV. CDR3 in DNA: TGTGCCAGCAGCCGCGGACAGCGAAGATACGAGCAGTACGTC.